What follows are 32 T cell receptor beta chains derived from one specimen sequenced in a study of vaccination and CD4 T cells after COVID-19. These receptors have no identified antigens. As to treatment: roughly 11-day PBMC culture with coronavirus spike peptide pools or control peptides (ViraFEST assay). An Oncomine TCR Beta short-read assay was used to sequence the DNA from cultured CD4+ T cells. TCRdb used MiXCR to reprocess the PCR reads, holding one entry per CDR3 protein. The sample lists roughly 11,000 distinct CDR3 sequences, roughly 82% occurring once. Sequencing was carried out using CD4+ T cells from blood, cultured in vitro. These receptors came from a human donor who had recovered from COVID-19.

This clonotype was seen only a few times. This chain joins TRBV20-1 and TRBJ1-1; D is undetermined. V lost 1 base to trimming and J lost 7 bases, with 7 bases between them. Germline-derived CDR1 and CDR2 are DFQATT and SNEGSKA (reference sequence). The CDR3 loop spans 11 amino acids. CDR3 nucleotide sequence: TGCAGTGCTAGAGGGGCGGGTGAAGCTTTCTTT. Translating it yields CSARGAGEAFF.

The V call is TRBV20-1, the J call TRBJ1-5; D is unresolved. The CDR3 contains 17 residues. V lost 0 bases to trimming and J lost 2 bases, with 17 bases between them. Germline V gene sequence: CDR1 DFQATT, CDR2 SNEGSKA (reference sequence). For the CDR3, the DNA is TGCAGTGCTAGAGATCGCATTCGCGGGATGGGCAATCAGCCCCAGCATTTT. This translates into CSARDRIRGMGNQPQHF.

The chain's CDR3 is CASSSLVRSSYEQYF. In nucleotides, the CDR3 is TGTGCCAGCAGTTCCCTGGTAAGGAGCTCCTACGAGCAGTACTTC. The chain is built from TRBV6-5 and TRBJ2-7; D gene uncertain. The CDR3 contains 15 residues. Germline V gene data show CDR1 as MNHEY and CDR2 as SVGAGI. Trimming cost V 4 bases and J 0 bases, with 13 bases left between them.

This sequence joins TRBV20-1 and TRBJ1-5; unclear D gene. This CDR3 has 12 residues. In germline, CDR1 is DFQATT, CDR2 SNEGSKA (reference sequence). Trimming pared 8 bases from V and 1 base from J, leaving 9 bases between. DNA of the CDR3: TGCAGTACCCAGAGGAGCAATCAGCCCCAGCATTTT. Translated: CSTQRSNQPQHF.

The chain links TRBV20-1 to TRBJ2-2; 7 positions match TRBD2. This CDR3 contains 16 residues. The V segment lost 0 bases and the J segment 0 bases; nucleotides outside the gene matches: 4. Looked up from germline, CDR1 is DFQATT and CDR2 is SNEGSKA (reference sequence). The DNA for the CDR3 is TGCAGTGCTAGAGAGTTGACTAGCCCGAACACCGGGGAGCTGTTTTTT. Its translation: CSARELTSPNTGELFF.

V gene TRBV27 combines with J gene TRBJ1-5; 8 nucleotides align to TRBD1. Per the germline V gene, CDR1 is MNHEY and CDR2 is SMNVEV (reference sequence). This CDR3 has 14 residues. Unmatched junction bases numbered 2, after V lost 2 bases and J lost 5 bases. CDR3 sequence: CASSLRQGYQPQHF. DNA of the CDR3: TGTGCCAGCAGTTTACGACAGGGGTATCAGCCCCAGCATTTT.

This clonotype was observed a few times. This chain connects TRBV7-2 to TRBJ2-5; 7 nucleotides line up with TRBD1. Germline values: CDR1 SGHTA, CDR2 FQGNSA. The ends lost 6 bases at V and 5 bases at J; junction bases unmatched: 12. The CDR3 runs to 15 residues. CDR3 residues: CASRSAGTAVETQYF. The DNA for the CDR3 is TGTGCCAGCAGATCCGCCGGGACAGCCGTGGAGACCCAGTACTTC.

This chain connects TRBV27 to TRBJ1-6, with TRBD1 as a possible D gene (5 bases). The V and J ends lost 1 base and 6 bases respectively, with 13 bases between them. This CDR3 is built from 16 residues. CDR1 is MNHEY and CDR2 is SMNVEV in the germline V gene (reference sequence). CDR3 DNA sequence: TGTGCCAGCAGTTTATGGGGCAGCTTACGTAATTCACCCCTCCACTTT. This gives the protein CASSLWGSLRNSPLHF.

The V gene is TRBV7-2, the J gene TRBJ1-2, with D tentatively TRBD1 (5 bases). Germline V gives CDR1 SGHTA, CDR2 FQGNSA. The CDR3 has 14 amino acids. Trimming cost V 1 base and J 2 bases, with 8 bases left between them. CDR3 coding DNA: TGTGCCAGCAGCTTAGGCGCAGGGAACTATGGCTACACCTTC. Its translation: CASSLGAGNYGYTF.

The V call is TRBV11-2, the J call TRBJ1-3; D uncertain. Between the trimmed V and J ends, which lost 5 bases and 0 bases, there was a span of 11 bases. The V gene's germline CDR1 is SGHAT and CDR2 FQNNGV. The CDR3 has 15 residues. For the CDR3, the DNA is TGTGCCAGCAGCCCCGTATGGGCCTCTGGAAACACCATATATTTT. Translation gives CASSPVWASGNTIYF.

The sample holds one count of this clonotype. The junction shows a germline mismatch at one end, possibly a read error. The chain is built from TRBV10-2 and TRBJ2-7; 8 nucleotides match TRBD2. There are 15 residues in the CDR3. Germline CDR1 WSHSY, CDR2 SAAADI. The CDR3 spells CASSGRGGMSFEQYF. The CDR3 DNA is TGCGCCAGCAGTGGCCGCGGGGGGATGTCCTTCGAGCAGTACTTC.

This clonotype was seen a few times. The chain carries TRBV20-1 and TRBJ1-5; 10 bases fit TRBD1. The germline gives CDR1 DFQATT, CDR2 SNEGSKA (reference sequence). Trimming took 5 bases from V and 7 from J; bases not matched to a gene: 8. The CDR3 totals 14 residues. The CDR3 bases are TGCAGTGCTTGCTACCGGGACAGGGGCCAGCCCCAGCATTTT. Its protein product is CSACYRDRGQPQHF.

In its sample, this clonotype is medium-sized. This chain uses TRBV19 with TRBJ1-1; no definite D call. Germline CDR1 LNHDA, CDR2 SQIVND (reference sequence). The CDR3 contains 16 residues. V gave up 5 bases and J gave up 4 bases, with 20 bases separating them. The CDR3: CASSGPPDFLGTEAFF. DNA of the CDR3: TGTGCCAGTAGTGGCCCCCCGGATTTCCTGGGCACTGAAGCTTTCTTT.

The genes are TRBV5-1 and TRBJ1-1; D unresolved. The CDR3 runs 12 residues. Germline V gene data show CDR1 as SGHRS and CDR2 as YFSETQ. Trimming shortened V by 0 bases and J by 3 bases, and 3 bases separated the two germline ends. CDR3 bases: TGCGCCAGCAGCTTGGGTCACACTGAAGCTTTCTTT. Protein product: CASSLGHTEAFF. The full variable domain, in which reference TRBV5-1 and TRBJ1-1 provide the parts outside the CDR3, is KAGVTQTPRYLIKTRGQQVTLSCSPISGHRSVSWYQQTPGQGLQFLFEYFSETQRNKGNFPGRFSGRQFSNSRSEMNVSTLELGDSALYLCASSLGHTEAFFGQGTRLTVV.

CDR3 bases: TGTGCCAGCAACCCCGACAGGAGTAATGAAAAACTGTTTTTT. Encoded protein: CASNPDRSNEKLFF. The chain recombines TRBV6-1 with TRBJ1-4; a possible D gene is TRBD1 (6 bases). The CDR3 has 14 residues. V lost 7 bases, J lost 4 bases, and 13 bases lay in between. Germline assignment: CDR1 MNHNS and CDR2 SASEGT.

This rearrangement joins TRBV5-1 to TRBJ1-5; a weak D match, TRBD1 (5 bases). CDR1 and CDR2 from the germline V gene are SGHRS and YFSETQ. V lost 4 bases and J lost 1, with 9 bases in between. The CDR3 has 14 amino acids. CDR3 region: CASSRGESNQPQHF. In DNA form, the CDR3 reads TGCGCCAGCAGCCGGGGGGAGAGCAATCAGCCCCAGCATTTT.

The chain recombines TRBV6-2 or TRBV6-3 with TRBJ2-4, with D possibly TRBD1 on 5 matching bases. Between the trimmed V and J ends, which lost 2 bases and 3 bases, there was a span of 8 bases. Per germline, CDR1 MNHEY and CDR2 SVGEGT. This CDR3 is built from 14 residues. Written as DNA, the CDR3 is TGTGCCAGCAGTTACAGGGGTGTCAAAAACATTCAGTACTTC. This translates into CASSYRGVKNIQYF.

The chain employs TRBV7-2 and TRBJ1-2, with D possibly matching TRBD1 (5 bases). CDR1 and CDR2 (germline): SGHTA, FQGNSA. CDR3 length: 15 residues. V gave up 3 bases and J gave up 12 bases, with 23 bases separating them. DNA of the CDR3: TGTGCCAGCAGCTTGGTACTGGAGGGGAGAATCGGGCACACCTTC. Translating gives CASSLVLEGRIGHTF. The full variable domain, completed using reference TRBV7-2 and TRBJ1-2, is GAGVSQSPSNKVTEKGKDVELRCDPISGHTALYWYRQSLGQGLEFLIYFQGNSAPDKSGLPSDRFSAERTGGSVSTLTIQRTQQEDSAVYLCASSLVLEGRIGHTFGSGTRLTVV.

The J gene is TRBJ1-5, the V gene TRBV7-2; no reliable D call. Trimming pared 2 bases from V and 4 bases from J, leaving 9 bases between. There are 14 residues in the CDR3. From germline, CDR1 is SGHTA and CDR2 FQGNSA. For the CDR3, the DNA is TGTGCCAGCAGCTTATATGCTCTTAATCAGCCCCAGCATTTT. It yields the protein CASSLYALNQPQHF.

This chain joins TRBV25-1 and TRBJ1-5; D uncertain. V was clipped by 4 bases and J by 3 bases, with 10 bases between them. Germline CDR1 and CDR2: MGHDK and SYGVNS. This CDR3 is built from 14 residues. CDR3 sequence: CASSVGLNNQPQHF. CDR3 coding DNA: TGTGCCAGCAGTGTAGGTTTAAACAATCAGCCCCAGCATTTT.

V gene TRBV7-2 combines with J gene TRBJ1-6, with D maybe TRBD1 (6 bases). The CDR3 extends over 13 amino acids. The V gene lost 10 bases and the J gene lost 7 bases, with 14 bases spanning the gap. Germline V lookup: CDR1 SGHTA, CDR2 FQGNSA. CDR3 in DNA: TGTGCCACCCAGGGGACAAGGAATTCACCCCTCCACTTT. This sequence encodes CATQGTRNSPLHF.

The genes are TRBV24-1 and TRBJ2-3, with TRBD1 identical over 8 bases. CDR1 is KGHDR, CDR2 SFDVKD, per germline. V dropped 4 bases and J dropped 3; count of bases not matched to a gene: 8. The CDR3 totals 16 residues. The CDR3 reads CATSEAGTGKTDTQYF. The CDR3 DNA follows: TGTGCCACCAGTGAGGCCGGGACAGGCAAAACAGATACGCAGTATTTT.

The V call is TRBV20-1, the J call TRBJ2-1; TRBD1 matches at 8 bases. The germline V gene has CDR1 DFQATT and CDR2 SNEGSKA (reference sequence). With V trimmed by 0 bases and J by 8 bases, 9 bases remained unmatched. The CDR3 totals 15 residues. This CDR3 is CSARDQTGDNDEQFF. The CDR3 DNA sequence: TGCAGTGCTAGAGATCAGACAGGGGATAACGATGAGCAGTTCTTC.

The chain has TRBV6-5 and TRBJ1-6; D remains unclear. The CDR3 is made up of 13 amino acids. From germline, CDR1 is MNHEY and CDR2 SVGAGI. V lost 0 bases and J lost 8, with 5 bases in between. Here the CDR3 reads CASSYSWDSPLHF. CDR3 DNA sequence: TGTGCCAGCAGTTACTCCTGGGATTCACCCCTCCACTTT.

In this sample, this clonotype turned up once. V is TRBV7-9 and J is TRBJ1-4, with 7 bases identical to TRBD1. CDR3 length: 16 residues. V lost 11 bases and J lost 10; bases outside the gene matches: 22. Germline assignment: CDR1 SEHNR and CDR2 FQNEAQ (reference sequence). This CDR3 is CAAAETRDRARGKLFF. In DNA, the CDR3 is TGTGCCGCAGCAGAGACCCGAGACAGGGCTCGGGGAAAACTGTTTTTT.

The J gene is TRBJ2-3, the V gene TRBV24-1; D gene unclear. The CDR3 totals 15 residues. Germline loops: CDR1 KGHDR, CDR2 SFDVKD. V was trimmed by 4 bases and J by 1 base, leaving 11 bases between them. The CDR3 DNA reads as TGTGCCACCAGTGAGTGGGGTATTGGCACAGATACGCAGTATTTT. Its protein is CATSEWGIGTDTQYF.

The chain employs TRBV12-3 or TRBV12-4 and TRBJ1-1; TRBD1 matches at 8 bases. The V segment lost 6 bases and the J segment 5 bases; nucleotides outside the gene matches: 8. This CDR3 is built from 14 residues. CDR3 sequence reads: CASSLGQGWTEAFF. In nucleotides, the CDR3 is TGTGCCAGCAGCCTAGGACAGGGATGGACTGAAGCTTTCTTT.

This clonotype appeared a single time. CDR3 sequence: CASSPYPGDNYGYTF. CDR3 coding DNA: TGTGCCAGCAGCCCCTACCCTGGGGACAACTATGGCTACACCTTC. This chain links TRBV7-6 with TRBJ1-2; weak D call: TRBD1 (5 bases). V lost 5 bases, J lost 2 bases, and 15 bases lay in between. CDR1 is SGHVS, CDR2 FNYEAQ, per germline. This CDR3 is built from 15 residues.

V gene TRBV24-1 combines with J gene TRBJ2-5; 8 nucleotides agree with TRBD1. The ends lost 0 bases at V and 2 bases at J; junction bases unmatched: 1. This CDR3 comprises 15 residues. Germline CDR1 reads KGHDR; CDR2 reads SFDVKD. Here the CDR3 DNA reads TGTGCCACCAGTGATTTGGACAGGGGACAAGAGACCCAGTACTTC. Protein sequence: CATSDLDRGQETQYF.

CDR3 sequence: CSATQGAMNTEAFF. CDR3 sequence (DNA): TGCAGTGCCACTCAGGGGGCGATGAACACTGAAGCTTTCTTT. V and J are TRBV20-1 and TRBJ1-1; 8 nucleotides agree with TRBD1. The CDR3 contains 14 residues. V lost 6 bases and J lost 0; bases outside the gene matches: 6. Germline values: CDR1 DFQATT, CDR2 SNEGSKA (reference sequence).

This clonotype was recorded a few times. The CDR3 spells CMAYRSNQPQHF. The DNA for the CDR3 is TGCATGGCTTATAGGAGCAATCAGCCCCAGCATTTT. The rearrangement links TRBV20-1 to TRBJ1-5; D gene unclear. Germline values: CDR1 DFQATT, CDR2 SNEGSKA (reference sequence). This CDR3 contains 12 residues.

The V gene is TRBV7-8, the J gene TRBJ1-5; D unresolved. This CDR3 is 13 amino acids long. Per germline, CDR1 SGHVS and CDR2 FQNEAQ. V was shortened by 2 bases and J by 7 bases, with 9 bases between the two germline ends. CDR3 sequence (DNA): TGTGCCAGCAGCTTAACTGAGGCCCAGCCCCAGCATTTT. Residues: CASSLTEAQPQHF. The variable domain in full, completed from reference TRBV7-8 and TRBJ1-5, reads GAGVSQSPRYKVAKRGQDVALRCDPISGHVSLFWYQQALGQGPEFLTYFQNEAQLDKSGLPSDRFFAERPEGSVSTLKIQRTQQEDSAVYLCASSLTEAQPQHFGDGTRLSIL.